Sequencing of this T cell receptor (beta chain) was carried out in a study of T cell responses to AZD1222 COVID-19 vaccine. Study-level results: Spike was spanned by vaccine-associated CD4 TCRs, which were dominant at 160-218 and 743-854. Sampled repertoires all dated from after the peak T cell response.

Sequencing used immunoSEQ multiplex PCR; TCRdb keeps in-frame clones, though not all of them. The sample yields over 150,000 clones, approximately 90% seen once. About this clone: The antigen is not known.

Pooling was applied to second doses at about 4 or about 12 weeks. The CDR3 is made up of 14 amino acids. The germline CDR1 and CDR2 sequences are GTSNPN and SVGIG (reference sequence). V was cut by 0 bases and J by 7 bases, with 16 bases left in between. The sequence was obtained from an adult who received the AZD1222 COVID-19 vaccine. Sequencing used peripheral blood, obtained 28 days after the second AZD1222 dose. The gene calls are TRBV30 and TRBJ2-7; no clear D. Here the CDR3 DNA reads TGTGCCTGGAGTGTAGGGCTAGTCGGGTTGGAGCAGTACTTC. Residues: CAWSVGLVGLEQYF.